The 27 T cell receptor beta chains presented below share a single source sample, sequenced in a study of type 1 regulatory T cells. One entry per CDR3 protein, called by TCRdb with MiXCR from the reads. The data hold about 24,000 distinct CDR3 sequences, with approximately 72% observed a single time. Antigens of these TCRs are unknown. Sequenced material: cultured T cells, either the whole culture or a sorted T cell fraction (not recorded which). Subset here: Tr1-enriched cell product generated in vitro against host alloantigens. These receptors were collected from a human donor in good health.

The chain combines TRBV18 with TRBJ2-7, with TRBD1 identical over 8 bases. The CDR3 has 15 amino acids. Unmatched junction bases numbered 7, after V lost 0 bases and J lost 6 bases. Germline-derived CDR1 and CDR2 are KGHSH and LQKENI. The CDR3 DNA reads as TGTGCCAGCTCACCACCTGCCAGGGGGCGCTCCGAGCAGTACTTC. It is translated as CASSPPARGRSEQYF.

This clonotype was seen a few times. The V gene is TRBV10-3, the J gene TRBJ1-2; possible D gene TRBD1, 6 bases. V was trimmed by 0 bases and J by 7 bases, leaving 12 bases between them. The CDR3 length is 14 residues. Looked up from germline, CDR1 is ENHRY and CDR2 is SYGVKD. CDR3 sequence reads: CAISESTGLRGYTF. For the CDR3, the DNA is TGTGCCATCAGTGAGTCAACAGGGCTACGTGGCTACACCTTC.

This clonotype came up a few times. The DNA for the CDR3 is TGCGCCAGCAGCTTGGCAGCATTTTACAATGAGCAGTTCTTC. Protein product: CASSLAAFYNEQFF. This sequence joins TRBV5-1 and TRBJ2-1; D call uncertain. There are 14 residues in the CDR3. From germline, CDR1 is SGHRS and CDR2 YFSETQ. V dropped 0 bases and J dropped 4 bases, with 8 bases sitting between them.

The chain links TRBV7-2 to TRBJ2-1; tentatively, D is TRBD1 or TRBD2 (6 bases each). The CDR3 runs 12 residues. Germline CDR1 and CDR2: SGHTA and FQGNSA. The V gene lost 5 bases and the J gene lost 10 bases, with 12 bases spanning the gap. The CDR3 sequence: CASSQGGSEQFF. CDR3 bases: TGTGCCAGCAGCCAAGGGGGGAGCGAGCAGTTCTTC.

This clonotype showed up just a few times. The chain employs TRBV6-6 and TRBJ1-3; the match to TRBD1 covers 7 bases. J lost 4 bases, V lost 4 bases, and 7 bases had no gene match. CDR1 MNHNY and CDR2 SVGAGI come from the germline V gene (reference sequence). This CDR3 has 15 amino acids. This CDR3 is CASSSTGRIGNTIYF. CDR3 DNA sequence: TGTGCCAGCAGTTCGACAGGGAGGATCGGAAACACCATATATTTT.

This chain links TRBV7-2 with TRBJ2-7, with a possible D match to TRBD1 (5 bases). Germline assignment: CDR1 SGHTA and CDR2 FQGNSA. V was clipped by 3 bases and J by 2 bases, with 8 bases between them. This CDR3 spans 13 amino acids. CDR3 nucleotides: TGTGCCAGCAGCTTGCAAGGGGCCTACGAGCAGTACTTC. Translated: CASSLQGAYEQYF.

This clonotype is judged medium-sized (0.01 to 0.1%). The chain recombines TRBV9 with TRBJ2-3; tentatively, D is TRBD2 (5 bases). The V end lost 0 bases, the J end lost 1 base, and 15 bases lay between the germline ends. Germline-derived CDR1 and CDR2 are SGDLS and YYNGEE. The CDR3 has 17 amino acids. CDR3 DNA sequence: TGTGCCAGCAGCGTAGGTGTTAGCGTCGCTGGCACAGATACGCAGTATTTT. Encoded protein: CASSVGVSVAGTDTQYF. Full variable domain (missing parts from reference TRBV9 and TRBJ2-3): DSGVTQTPKHLITATGQRVTLRCSPRSGDLSVYWYQQSLDQGLQFLIQYYNGEERAKGNILERFSAQQFPDLHSELNLSSLELGDSALYFCASSVGVSVAGTDTQYFGPGTRLTVL.

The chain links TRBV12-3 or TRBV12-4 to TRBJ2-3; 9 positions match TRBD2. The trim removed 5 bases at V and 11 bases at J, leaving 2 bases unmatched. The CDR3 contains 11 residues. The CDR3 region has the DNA TGTGCCAGCAGTCAGCGGGGGGAGCAGTATTTT. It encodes CASSQRGEQYF.

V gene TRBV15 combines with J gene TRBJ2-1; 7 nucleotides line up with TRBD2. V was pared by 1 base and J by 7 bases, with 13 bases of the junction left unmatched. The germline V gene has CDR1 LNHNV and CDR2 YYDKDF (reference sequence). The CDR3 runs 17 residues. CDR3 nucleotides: TGTGCCACCAGCAGAGGAGTTAGGTTAGGGACTAAGAATGAGCAGTTCTTC. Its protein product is CATSRGVRLGTKNEQFF. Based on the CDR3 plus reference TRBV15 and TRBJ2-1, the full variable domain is DAMVIQNPRYQVTQFGKPVTLSCSQTLNHNVMYWYQQKSSQAPKLLFHYYDKDFNNEADTPDNFQSRRPNTSFCFLDIRSPGLGDTAMYLCATSRGVRLGTKNEQFFGPGTRLTVL.

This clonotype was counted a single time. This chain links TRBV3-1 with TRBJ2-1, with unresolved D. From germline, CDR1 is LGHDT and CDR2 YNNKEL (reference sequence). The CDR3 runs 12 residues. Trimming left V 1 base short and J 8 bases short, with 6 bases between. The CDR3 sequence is CASSQVLHEQFF. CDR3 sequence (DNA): TGTGCCAGCAGCCAAGTCCTACATGAGCAGTTCTTC.

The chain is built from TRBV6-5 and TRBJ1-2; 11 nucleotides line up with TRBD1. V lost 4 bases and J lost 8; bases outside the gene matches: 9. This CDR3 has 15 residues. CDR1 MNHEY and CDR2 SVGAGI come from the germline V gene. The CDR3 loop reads CASSSVDRGLGGYTF. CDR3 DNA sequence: TGTGCCAGCAGTTCCGTGGACAGGGGGCTTGGGGGCTACACCTTC.

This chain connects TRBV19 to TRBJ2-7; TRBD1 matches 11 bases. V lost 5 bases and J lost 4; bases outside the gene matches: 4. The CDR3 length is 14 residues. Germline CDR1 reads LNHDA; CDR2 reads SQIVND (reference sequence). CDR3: CASSDRDRGYEQYF. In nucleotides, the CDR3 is TGTGCCAGTAGTGACCGGGACAGGGGGTACGAGCAGTACTTC.

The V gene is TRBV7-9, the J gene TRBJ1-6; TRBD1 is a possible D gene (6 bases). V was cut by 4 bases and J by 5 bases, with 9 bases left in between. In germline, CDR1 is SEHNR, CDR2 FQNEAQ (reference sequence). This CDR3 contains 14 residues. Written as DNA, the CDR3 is TGTGCCAGCAGCTCGGACAGAGATAATTCACCCCTCCACTTT. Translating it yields CASSSDRDNSPLHF.

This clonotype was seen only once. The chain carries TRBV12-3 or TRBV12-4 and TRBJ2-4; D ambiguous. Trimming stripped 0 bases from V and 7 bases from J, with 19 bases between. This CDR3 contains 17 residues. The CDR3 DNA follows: TGTGCCAGCAGTTTAGCGGAATCGGGTCGAAATAAGAACATTCAGTACTTC. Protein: CASSLAESGRNKNIQYF.

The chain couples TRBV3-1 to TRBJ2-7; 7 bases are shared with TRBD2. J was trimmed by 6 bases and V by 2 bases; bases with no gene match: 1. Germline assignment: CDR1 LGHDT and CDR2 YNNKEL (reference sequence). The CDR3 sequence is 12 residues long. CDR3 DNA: TGTGCCAGCAGCCAAAGCGGGGCCGAGCAGTACTTC. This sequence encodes CASSQSGAEQYF.

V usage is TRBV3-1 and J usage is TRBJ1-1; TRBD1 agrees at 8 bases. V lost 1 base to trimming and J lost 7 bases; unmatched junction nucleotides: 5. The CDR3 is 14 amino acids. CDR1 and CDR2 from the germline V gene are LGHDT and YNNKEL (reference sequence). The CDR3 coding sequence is TGTGCCAGCAGCCAAGCCCCTACAGGGGGTGAAGCTTTCTTT. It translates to CASSQAPTGGEAFF.

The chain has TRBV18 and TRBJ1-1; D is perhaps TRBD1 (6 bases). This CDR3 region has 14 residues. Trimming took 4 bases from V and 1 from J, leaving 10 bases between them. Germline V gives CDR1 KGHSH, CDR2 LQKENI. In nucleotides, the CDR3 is TGTGCCAGCTCACGCAAGGGGGAGAACACTGAAGCTTTCTTT. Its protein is CASSRKGENTEAFF.

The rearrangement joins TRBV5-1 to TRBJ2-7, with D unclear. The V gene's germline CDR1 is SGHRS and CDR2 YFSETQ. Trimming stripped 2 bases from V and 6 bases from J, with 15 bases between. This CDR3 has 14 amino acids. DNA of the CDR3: TGCGCCAGCAGCTTCGGATTCCCGTCGGGCGAGCAGTACTTC. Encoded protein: CASSFGFPSGEQYF.

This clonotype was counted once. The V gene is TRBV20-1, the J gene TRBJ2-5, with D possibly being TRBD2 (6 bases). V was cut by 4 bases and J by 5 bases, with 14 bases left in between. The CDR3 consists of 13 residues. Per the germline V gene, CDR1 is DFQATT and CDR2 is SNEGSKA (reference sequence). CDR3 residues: CSANAGSTETQYF. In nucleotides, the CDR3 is TGCAGTGCTAACGCGGGGTCTACTGAGACCCAGTACTTC.

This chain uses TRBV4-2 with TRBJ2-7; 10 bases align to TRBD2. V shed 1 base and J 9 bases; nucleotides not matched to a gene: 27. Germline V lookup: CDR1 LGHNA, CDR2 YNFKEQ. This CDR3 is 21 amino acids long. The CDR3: CASSQGGGSSGRASVYVRQYF. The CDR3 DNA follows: TGTGCCAGCAGCCAAGGTGGAGGGTCAAGCGGGAGGGCCTCCGTTTATGTACGGCAGTACTTC.

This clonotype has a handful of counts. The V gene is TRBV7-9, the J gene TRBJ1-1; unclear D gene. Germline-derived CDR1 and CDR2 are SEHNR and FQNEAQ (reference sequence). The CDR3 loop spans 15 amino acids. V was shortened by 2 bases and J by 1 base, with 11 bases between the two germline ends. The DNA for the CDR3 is TGTGCCAGCAGCTTACAGGCCCTCCCGAACACTGAAGCTTTCTTT. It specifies CASSLQALPNTEAFF.

The chain's CDR3 is CASSLAGGQETQYF. In nucleotides, the CDR3 is TGTGCCAGCAGCTTAGCGGGGGGGCAAGAGACCCAGTACTTC. The V and J genes are TRBV7-2 and TRBJ2-5; 7 bases align to TRBD2. Trimming at V came to 0 bases and at J to 2 bases, leaving 0 bases not matched to a gene. CDR3 size: 14 residues. Germline-derived CDR1 and CDR2 are SGHTA and FQGNSA.

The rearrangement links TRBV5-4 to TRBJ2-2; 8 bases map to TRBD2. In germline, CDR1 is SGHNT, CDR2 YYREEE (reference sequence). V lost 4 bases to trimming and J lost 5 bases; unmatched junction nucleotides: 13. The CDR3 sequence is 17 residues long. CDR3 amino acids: CASSTKLGGGLTGELFF. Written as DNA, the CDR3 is TGTGCCAGCAGCACCAAACTCGGGGGGGGCTTAACCGGGGAGCTGTTTTTT.

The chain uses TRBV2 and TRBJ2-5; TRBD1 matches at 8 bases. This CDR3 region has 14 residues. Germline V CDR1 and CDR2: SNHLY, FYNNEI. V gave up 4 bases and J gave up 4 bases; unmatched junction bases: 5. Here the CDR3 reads CASSGQGLRETQYF. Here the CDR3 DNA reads TGTGCCAGCAGTGGACAGGGGTTACGAGAGACCCAGTACTTC.

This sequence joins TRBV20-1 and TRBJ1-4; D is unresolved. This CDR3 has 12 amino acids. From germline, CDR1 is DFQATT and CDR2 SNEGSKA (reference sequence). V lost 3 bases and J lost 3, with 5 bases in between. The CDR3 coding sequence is TGCAGTGCTAGTAGGGCTAATGAAAAACTGTTTTTT. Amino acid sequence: CSASRANEKLFF.

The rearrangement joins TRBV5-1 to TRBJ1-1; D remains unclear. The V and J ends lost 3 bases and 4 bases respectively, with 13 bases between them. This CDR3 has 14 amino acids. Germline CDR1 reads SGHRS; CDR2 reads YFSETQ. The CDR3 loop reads CASSSAGSGTEAFF. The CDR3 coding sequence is TGCGCCAGCAGCTCCGCCGGGTCAGGCACTGAAGCTTTCTTT.

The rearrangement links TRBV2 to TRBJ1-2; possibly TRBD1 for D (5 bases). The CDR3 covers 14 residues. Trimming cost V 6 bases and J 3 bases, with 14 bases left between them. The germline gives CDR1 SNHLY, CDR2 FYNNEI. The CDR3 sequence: CASSARDQDYGYTF. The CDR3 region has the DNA TGTGCCAGCAGCGCCCGGGACCAGGACTATGGCTACACCTTC.